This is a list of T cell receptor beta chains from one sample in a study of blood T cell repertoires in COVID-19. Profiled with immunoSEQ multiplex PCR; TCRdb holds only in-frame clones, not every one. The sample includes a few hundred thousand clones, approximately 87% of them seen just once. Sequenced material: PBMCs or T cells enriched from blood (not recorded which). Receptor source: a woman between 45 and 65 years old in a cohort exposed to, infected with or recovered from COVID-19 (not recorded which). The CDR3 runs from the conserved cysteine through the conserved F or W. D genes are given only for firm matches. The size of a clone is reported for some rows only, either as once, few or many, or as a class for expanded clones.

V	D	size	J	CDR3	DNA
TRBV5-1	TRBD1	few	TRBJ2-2	CASRITTGAAGELFF	TGCGCCAGCAGAATCACGACAGGGGCGGCCGGGGAGCTGTTTTTT
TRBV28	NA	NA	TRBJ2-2	CASSFLQGELFF	TGTGCCAGCAGTTTTCTACAGGGGGAGCTGTTTTTT
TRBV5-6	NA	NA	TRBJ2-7	CASSPRGANHEQYF	TGTGCCAGCAGCCCCCGGGGTGCTAACCACGAGCAGTACTTC
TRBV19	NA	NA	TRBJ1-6	CASRDSPNYNNSPLHF	TGTGCCAGTCGGGACTCGCCAAACTACAATAATTCACCCCTCCACTTT
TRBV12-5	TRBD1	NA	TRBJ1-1	CASGRGQWNTEAFF	TGTGCTAGTGGGCGGGGACAGTGGAACACTGAAGCTTTCTTT
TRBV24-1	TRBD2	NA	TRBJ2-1	CATSDPLAGKFEQFF	TGTGCCACCAGTGATCCACTAGCGGGGAAGTTTGAGCAGTTCTTC
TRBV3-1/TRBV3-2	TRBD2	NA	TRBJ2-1	CASSQAQRRLAGANEQFF	TGTGCCAGCAGCCAAGCACAAAGACGACTAGCGGGGGCCAATGAGCAGTTCTTC
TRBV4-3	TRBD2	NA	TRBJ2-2	CASSQAAGGFTGELFF	TGCGCCAGCAGCCAAGCAGCGGGGGGGTTCACCGGGGAGCTGTTTTTT
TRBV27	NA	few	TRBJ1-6	CASSLQGNSPLHF	TGTGCCAGCAGTTTACAGGGGAATTCACCCCTCCACTTT
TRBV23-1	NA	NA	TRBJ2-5	CASGRLTGTEETQYF	TGCGCCAGCGGGCGATTGACAGGGACTGAGGAGACCCAGTACTTC
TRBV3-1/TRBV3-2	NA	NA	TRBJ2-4	CASSQDRASKNIQYF	TGTGCCAGCAGCCAAGACAGGGCTTCCAAAAACATTCAGTACTTC
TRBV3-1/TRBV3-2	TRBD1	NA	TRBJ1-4	CASSQDQKKGARSTNEKLFF	TGTGCCAGCAGCCAAGATCAGAAAAAGGGGGCCCGATCAACTAATGAAAAACTGTTTTTT
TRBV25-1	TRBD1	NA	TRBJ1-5	CASSELGYRGPRPQHF	TGTGCCAGCAGTGAATTAGGCTACAGGGGCCCGAGGCCCCAGCATTTT
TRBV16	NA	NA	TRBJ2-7	CASSHLEVRTRGYTPGDPYEQYF	TGTGCCAGCAGCCACTTGGAAGTTAGAACAAGGGGGTACACTCCCGGGGACCCCTACGAGCAGTACTTC
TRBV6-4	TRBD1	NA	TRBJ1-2	CASSRDSLSNYGYTF	TGTGCCAGCAGTCGGGACAGCCTGTCTAACTATGGCTACACCTTC
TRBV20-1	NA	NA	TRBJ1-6	CSASVESYNSPLHF	TGCAGTGCTAGTGTAGAGTCCTATAATTCACCCCTCCACTTT
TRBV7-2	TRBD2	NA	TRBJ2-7	CASSTTSGGSYEQYF	TGTGCCAGCAGCACAACTAGCGGGGGGTCCTACGAGCAGTACTTC
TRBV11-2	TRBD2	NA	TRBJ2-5	CASSPNSGVQETQYF	TGTGCCAGCAGCCCTAATAGCGGGGTCCAAGAGACCCAGTACTTC
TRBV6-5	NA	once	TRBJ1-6	CASNETVYNSPLHF	TGTGCCAGCAACGAGACAGTATATAATTCACCCCTCCACTTT
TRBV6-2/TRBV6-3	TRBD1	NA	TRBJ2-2	CASSLYRGANTGELFF	TGTGCCAGCAGCCTATACAGGGGTGCGAACACCGGGGAGCTGTTTTTT
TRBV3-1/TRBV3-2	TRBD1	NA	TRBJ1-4	CASRDRDRGLGEKLFF	TGTGCCAGCAGGGACCGGGACAGGGGATTAGGCGAAAAACTGTTTTTT
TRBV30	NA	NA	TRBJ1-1	CAWSVASRDNTEAFF	TGTGCCTGGAGTGTGGCCTCCAGGGATAACACTGAAGCTTTCTTT
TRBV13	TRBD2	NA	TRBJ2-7	CASSPGLAGGPNSYEQYF	TGTGCCAGCAGCCCGGGACTAGCGGGGGGTCCAAACTCCTACGAGCAGTACTTC
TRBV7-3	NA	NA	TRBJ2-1	CASSLFRGADHNEQFF	TGTGCCAGCAGCCTGTTCAGGGGAGCGGACCACAATGAGCAGTTCTTC
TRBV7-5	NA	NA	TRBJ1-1	CARSGSDRGQTEAFF	TGTGCCAGAAGCGGCAGTGACAGGGGACAGACTGAAGCTTTCTTT